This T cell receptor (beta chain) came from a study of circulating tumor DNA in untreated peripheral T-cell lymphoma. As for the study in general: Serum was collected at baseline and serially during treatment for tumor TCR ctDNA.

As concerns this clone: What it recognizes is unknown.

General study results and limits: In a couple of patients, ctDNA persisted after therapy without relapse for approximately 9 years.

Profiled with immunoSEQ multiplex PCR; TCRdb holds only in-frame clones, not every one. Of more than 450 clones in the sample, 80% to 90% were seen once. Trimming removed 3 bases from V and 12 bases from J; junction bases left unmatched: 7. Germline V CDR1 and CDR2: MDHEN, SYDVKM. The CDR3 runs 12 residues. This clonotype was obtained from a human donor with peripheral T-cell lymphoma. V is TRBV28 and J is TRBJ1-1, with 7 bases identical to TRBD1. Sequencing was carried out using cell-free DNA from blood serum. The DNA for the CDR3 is TGTGCCAGCAGTTTCTTACAGGGGATCCCTTTCTTT. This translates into CASSFLQGIPFF.